Sequencing of this T cell receptor (beta chain) was carried out in a study of beta chain features in type 1 diabetes. Reverse transcribing all isolated RNA meant expressed TCRB transcripts were sequenced. The repertoire was sequenced with immunoSEQ multiplex PCR; TCRdb's copy has only in-frame clones and lacks some. The sample shows 900,000 or so clones, 15% to 20% of them seen only once. V shed 2 bases and J shed 0 bases, with 12 bases lying between them. There are 16 residues in the CDR3. Germline CDR1 and CDR2: SGDLS and YYNGEE. This clone occurred a few times. Using CD45RO/CCR7/CD25/CD127/CD95/CD27, CD4+ naive, central memory, regulatory and stem cell-like memory cells were sorted. Once sorted, every population was more than 98% pure.

The chain uses TRBV9 and TRBJ2-4, with no clear D. The sample taken for sequencing was naive CD4+ T cells from blood. The receptor was isolated from a woman under 30 in good health. The CDR3 here is CASSVDPGLAKNIQYF. The CDR3 region has the DNA TGTGCCAGCAGCGTGGACCCGGGTCTAGCCAAAAACATTCAGTACTTC.